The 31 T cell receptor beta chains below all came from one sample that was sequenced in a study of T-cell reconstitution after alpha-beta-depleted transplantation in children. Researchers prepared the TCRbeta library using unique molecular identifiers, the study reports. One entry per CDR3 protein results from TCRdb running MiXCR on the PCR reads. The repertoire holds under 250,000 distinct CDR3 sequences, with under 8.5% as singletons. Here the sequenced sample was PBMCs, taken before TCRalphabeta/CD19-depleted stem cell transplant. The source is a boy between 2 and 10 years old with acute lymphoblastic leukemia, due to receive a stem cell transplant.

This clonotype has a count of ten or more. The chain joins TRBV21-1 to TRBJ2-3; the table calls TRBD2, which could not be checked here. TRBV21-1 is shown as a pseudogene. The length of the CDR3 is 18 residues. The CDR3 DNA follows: TGTGCCAGCAGCAGGAAGGGGCCTACCGGGCCATGCACAGATACGCAGTATTTT. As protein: CASSRKGPTGPCTDTQYF.

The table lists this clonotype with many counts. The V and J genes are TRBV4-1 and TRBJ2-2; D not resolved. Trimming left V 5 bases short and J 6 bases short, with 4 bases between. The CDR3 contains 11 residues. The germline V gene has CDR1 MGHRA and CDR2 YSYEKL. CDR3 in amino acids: CASSSSGELFF. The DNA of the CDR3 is TGCGCCAGCAGCTCATCCGGGGAGCTGTTTTTT.

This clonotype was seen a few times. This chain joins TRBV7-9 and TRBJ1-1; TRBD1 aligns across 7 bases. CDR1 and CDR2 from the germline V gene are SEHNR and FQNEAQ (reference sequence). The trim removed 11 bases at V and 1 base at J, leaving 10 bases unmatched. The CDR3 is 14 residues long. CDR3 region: CAAAARQGNTEAFF. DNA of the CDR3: TGTGCCGCAGCAGCTAGACAGGGGAACACTGAAGCTTTCTTT.

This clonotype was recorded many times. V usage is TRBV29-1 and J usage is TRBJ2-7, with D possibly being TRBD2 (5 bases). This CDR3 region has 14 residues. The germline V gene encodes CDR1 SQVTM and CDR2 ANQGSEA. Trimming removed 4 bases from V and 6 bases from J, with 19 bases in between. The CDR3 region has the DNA TGCAGCGTTGCTATGGACTCCGGTCGGGCCGAGCAGTACTTC. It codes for CSVAMDSGRAEQYF.

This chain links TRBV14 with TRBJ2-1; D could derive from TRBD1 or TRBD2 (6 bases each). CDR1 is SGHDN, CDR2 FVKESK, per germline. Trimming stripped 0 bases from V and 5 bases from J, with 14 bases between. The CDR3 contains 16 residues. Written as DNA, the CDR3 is TGTGCCAGCAGCCAAGATTGGGGGGCTCTGCACAATGAGCAGTTCTTC. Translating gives CASSQDWGALHNEQFF.

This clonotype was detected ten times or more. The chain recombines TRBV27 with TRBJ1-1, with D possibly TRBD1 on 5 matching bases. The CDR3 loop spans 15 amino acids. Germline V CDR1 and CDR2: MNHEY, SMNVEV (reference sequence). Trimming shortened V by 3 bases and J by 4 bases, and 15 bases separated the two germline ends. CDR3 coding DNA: TGTGCCAGCAGTTTCGGGGCTGGTCGTTCCACTGAAGCTTTCTTT. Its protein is CASSFGAGRSTEAFF.

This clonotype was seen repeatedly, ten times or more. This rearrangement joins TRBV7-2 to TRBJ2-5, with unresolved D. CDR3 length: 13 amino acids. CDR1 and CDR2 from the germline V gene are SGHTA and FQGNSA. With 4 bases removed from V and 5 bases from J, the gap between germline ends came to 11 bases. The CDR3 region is CASSSYDMETQYF. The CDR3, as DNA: TGTGCCAGCAGCTCGTACGATATGGAGACCCAGTACTTC.

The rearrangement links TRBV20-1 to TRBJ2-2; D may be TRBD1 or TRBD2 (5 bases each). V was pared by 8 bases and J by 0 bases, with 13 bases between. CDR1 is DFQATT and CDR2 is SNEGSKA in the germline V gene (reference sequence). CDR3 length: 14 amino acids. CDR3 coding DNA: TGCAGTTCGAGGGGTGACCCGAACACCGGGGAGCTGTTTTTT. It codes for CSSRGDPNTGELFF.

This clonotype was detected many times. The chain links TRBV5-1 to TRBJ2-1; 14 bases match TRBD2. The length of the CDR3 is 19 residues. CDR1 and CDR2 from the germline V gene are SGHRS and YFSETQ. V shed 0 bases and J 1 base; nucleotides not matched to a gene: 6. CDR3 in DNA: TGCGCCAGCAGCTTGGGCGGGACTAGCGGGGGAGGATCCTACAATGAGCAGTTCTTC. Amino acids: CASSLGGTSGGGSYNEQFF.

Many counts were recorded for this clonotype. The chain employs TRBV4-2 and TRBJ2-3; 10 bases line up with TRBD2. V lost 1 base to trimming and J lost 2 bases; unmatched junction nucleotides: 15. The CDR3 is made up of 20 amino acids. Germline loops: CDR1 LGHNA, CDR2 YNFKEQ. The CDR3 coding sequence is TGTGCCAGCAGCCAAGTCGTCCAGAAACAGCGGGGGGGATTCACAGATACGCAGTATTTT. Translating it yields CASSQVVQKQRGGFTDTQYF.

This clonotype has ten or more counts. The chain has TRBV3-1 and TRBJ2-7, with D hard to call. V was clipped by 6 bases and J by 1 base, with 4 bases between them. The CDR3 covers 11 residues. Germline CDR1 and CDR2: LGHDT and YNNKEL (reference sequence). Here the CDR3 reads CASRGSYEQYF. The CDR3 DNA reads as TGTGCCAGCAGAGGATCCTACGAGCAGTACTTC.

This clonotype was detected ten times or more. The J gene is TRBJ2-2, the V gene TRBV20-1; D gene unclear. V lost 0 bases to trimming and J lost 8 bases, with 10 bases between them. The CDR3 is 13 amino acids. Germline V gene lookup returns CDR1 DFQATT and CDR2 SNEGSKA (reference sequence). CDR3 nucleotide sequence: TGCAGTGCTAGAGAAGCCCCCTTGGGGGAGCTGTTTTTT. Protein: CSAREAPLGELFF.

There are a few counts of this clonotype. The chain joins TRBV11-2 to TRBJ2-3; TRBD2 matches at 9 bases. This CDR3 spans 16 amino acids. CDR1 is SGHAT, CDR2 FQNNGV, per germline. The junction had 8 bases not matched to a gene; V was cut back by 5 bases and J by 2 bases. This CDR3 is CASSLLPSGATDTQYF. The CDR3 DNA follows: TGTGCCAGCAGCCTTCTTCCTAGCGGGGCCACAGATACGCAGTATTTT.

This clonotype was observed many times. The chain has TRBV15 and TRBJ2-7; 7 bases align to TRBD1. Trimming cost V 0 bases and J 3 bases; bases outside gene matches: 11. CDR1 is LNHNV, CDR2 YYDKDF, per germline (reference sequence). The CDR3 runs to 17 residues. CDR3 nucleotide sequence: TGTGCCACCAGCAGAGAAGCTGTCGGACAGGAGATCTACGAGCAGTACTTC. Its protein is CATSREAVGQEIYEQYF.

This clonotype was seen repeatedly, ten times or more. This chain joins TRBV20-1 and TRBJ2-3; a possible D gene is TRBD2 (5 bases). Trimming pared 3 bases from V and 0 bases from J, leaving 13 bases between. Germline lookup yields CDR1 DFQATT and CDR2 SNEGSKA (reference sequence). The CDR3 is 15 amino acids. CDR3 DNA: TGCAGTGCTAGTTCCGCGCGGAGGAGCACAGATACGCAGTATTTT. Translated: CSASSARRSTDTQYF.

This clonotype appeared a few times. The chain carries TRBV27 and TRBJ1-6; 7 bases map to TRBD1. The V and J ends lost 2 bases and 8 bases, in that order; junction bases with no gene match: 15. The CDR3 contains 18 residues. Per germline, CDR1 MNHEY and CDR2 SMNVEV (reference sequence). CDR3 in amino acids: CASSLNVGGLGADSPLHF. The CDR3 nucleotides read TGTGCCAGCAGTTTAAACGTAGGGGGCCTCGGGGCGGATTCACCCCTCCACTTT.

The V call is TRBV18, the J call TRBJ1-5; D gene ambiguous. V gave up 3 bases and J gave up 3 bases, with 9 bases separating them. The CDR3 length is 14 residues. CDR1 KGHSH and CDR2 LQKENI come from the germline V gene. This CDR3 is CASSPKQNNQPQHF. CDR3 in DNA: TGTGCCAGCTCACCCAAACAAAACAATCAGCCCCAGCATTTT.

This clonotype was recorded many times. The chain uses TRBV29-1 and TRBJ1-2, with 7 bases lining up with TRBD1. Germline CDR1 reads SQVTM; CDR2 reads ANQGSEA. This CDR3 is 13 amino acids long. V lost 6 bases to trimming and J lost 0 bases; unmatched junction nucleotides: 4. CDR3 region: CSVTGTANYGYTF. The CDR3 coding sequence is TGCAGCGTGACCGGGACAGCTAACTATGGCTACACCTTC.

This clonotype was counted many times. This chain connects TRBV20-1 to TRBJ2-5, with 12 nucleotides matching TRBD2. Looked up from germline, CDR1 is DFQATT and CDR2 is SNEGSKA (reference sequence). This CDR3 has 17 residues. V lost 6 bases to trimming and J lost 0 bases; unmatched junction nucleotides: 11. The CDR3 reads CSATPSGGDGYQETQYF. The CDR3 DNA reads TGCAGTGCGACCCCTAGCGGGGGGGATGGGTACCAAGAGACCCAGTACTTC.

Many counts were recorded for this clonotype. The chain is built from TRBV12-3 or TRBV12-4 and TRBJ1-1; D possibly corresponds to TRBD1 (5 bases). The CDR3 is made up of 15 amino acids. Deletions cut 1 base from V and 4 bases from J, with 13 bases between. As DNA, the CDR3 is TGTGCCAGCAGTTTAGGGGGGTTCTCGGGCACTGAAGCTTTCTTT. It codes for CASSLGGFSGTEAFF.

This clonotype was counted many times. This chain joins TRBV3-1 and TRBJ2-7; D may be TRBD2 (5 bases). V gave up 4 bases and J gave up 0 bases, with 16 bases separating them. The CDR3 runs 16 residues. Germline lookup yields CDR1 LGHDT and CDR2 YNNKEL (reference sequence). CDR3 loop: CASSPQTGILSYEQYF. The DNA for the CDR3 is TGTGCCAGCAGCCCTCAAACCGGGATCCTCTCCTACGAGCAGTACTTC.

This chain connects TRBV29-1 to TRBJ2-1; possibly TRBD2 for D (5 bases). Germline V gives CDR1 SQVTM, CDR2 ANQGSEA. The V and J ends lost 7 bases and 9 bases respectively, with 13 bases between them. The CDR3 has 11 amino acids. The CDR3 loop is CSAYEGIEQFF. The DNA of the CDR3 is TGCAGCGCCTATGAGGGAATTGAGCAGTTCTTC.

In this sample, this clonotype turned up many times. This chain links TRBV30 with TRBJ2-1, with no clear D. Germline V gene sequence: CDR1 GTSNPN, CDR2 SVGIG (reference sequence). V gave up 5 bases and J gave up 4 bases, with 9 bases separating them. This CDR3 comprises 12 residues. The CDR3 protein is CAWRALYNEQFF. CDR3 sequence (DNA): TGTGCCTGGCGAGCCCTGTACAATGAGCAGTTCTTC. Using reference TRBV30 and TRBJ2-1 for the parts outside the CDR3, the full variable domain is SQTIHQWPATLVQPVGSPLSLECTVEGTSNPNLYWYRQAAGRGLQLLFYSVGIGQISSEVPQNLSASRPQDRQFILSSKKLLLSDSGFYLCAWRALYNEQFFGPGTRLTVL.

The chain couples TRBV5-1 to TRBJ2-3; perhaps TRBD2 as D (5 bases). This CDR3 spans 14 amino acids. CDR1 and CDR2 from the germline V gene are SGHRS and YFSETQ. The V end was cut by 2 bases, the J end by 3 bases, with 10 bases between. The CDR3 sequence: CASSFGERTDTQYF. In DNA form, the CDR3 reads TGCGCCAGCAGCTTTGGGGAGAGAACAGATACGCAGTATTTT.

The CDR3 sequence is CSATTGGEQYF. The CDR3 bases are TGCAGTGCCACGACAGGGGGCGAGCAGTACTTC. The chain links TRBV20-1 to TRBJ2-7; 9 nucleotides match TRBD1. V was pared by 6 bases and J by 6 bases, with 3 bases of the junction left unmatched. Germline-derived CDR1 and CDR2 are DFQATT and SNEGSKA (reference sequence). This CDR3 has 11 residues.

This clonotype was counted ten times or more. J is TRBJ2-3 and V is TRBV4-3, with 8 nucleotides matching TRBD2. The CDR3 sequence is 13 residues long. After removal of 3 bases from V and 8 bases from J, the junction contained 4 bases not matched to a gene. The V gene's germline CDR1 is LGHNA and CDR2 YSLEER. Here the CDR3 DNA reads TGCGCCAGCAGCCATGGCGCGGGGGGTACGCAGTATTTT. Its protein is CASSHGAGGTQYF.

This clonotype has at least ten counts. The CDR3 here is CATSVGRGGNEQFF. The DNA for the CDR3 is TGTGCCACCAGTGTGGGGCGGGGGGGCAATGAGCAGTTCTTC. The chain carries TRBV24-1 and TRBJ2-1; 9 bases agree with TRBD2. The CDR3 loop spans 14 amino acids. V was clipped by 5 bases and J by 6 bases; unmatched bases: 4. Germline V gene sequence: CDR1 KGHDR, CDR2 SFDVKD.

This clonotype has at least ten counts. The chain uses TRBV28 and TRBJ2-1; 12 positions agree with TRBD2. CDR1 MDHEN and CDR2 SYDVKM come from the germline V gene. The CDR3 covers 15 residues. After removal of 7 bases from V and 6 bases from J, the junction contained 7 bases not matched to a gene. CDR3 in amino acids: CASKGSSGRANEQFF. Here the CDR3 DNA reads TGTGCCAGCAAGGGGTCTAGCGGGAGGGCCAATGAGCAGTTCTTC.

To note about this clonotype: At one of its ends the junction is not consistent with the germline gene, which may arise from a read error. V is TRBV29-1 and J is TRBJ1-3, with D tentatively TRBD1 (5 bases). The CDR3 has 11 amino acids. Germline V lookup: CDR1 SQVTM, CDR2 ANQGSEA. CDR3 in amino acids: CSVELEKNRHF. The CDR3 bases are TGCAGCGTTGAACTCGAAAAAAACAGGCATTTT. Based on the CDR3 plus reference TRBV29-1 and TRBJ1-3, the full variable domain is SAVISQKPSRDICQRGTSLTIQCQVDSQVTMMFWYRQQPGQSLTLIATANQGSEATYESGFVIDKFPISRPNLTFSTLTVSNMSPEDSSIYLCSVELEKNRHFGEGSWLTVV.

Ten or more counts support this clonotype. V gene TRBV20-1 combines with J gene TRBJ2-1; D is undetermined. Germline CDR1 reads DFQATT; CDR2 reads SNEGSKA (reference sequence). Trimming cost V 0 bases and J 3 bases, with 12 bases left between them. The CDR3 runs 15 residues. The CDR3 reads CSARDRSSRYNEQFF. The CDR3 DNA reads TGCAGTGCTAGAGATCGGTCTAGTCGCTACAATGAGCAGTTCTTC.

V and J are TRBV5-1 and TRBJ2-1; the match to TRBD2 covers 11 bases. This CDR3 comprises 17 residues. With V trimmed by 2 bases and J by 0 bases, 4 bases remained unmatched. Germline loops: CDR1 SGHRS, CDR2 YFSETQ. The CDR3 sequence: CASSLSLAGGSYNEQFF. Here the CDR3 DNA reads TGCGCCAGCAGCTTATCCCTAGCGGGAGGCTCCTACAATGAGCAGTTCTTC.